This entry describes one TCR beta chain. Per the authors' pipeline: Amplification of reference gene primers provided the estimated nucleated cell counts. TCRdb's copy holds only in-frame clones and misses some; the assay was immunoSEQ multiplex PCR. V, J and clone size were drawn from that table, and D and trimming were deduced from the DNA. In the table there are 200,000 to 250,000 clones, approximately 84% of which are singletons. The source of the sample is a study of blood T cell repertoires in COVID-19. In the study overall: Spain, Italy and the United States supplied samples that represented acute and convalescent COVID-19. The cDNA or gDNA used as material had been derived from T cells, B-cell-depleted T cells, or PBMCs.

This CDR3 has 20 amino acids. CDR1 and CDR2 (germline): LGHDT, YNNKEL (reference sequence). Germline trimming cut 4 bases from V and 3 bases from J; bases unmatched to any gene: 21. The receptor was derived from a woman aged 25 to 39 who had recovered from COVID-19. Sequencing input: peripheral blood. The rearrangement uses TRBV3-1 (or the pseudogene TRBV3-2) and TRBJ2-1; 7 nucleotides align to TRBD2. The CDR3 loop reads CASSLLPGLEPPSIYNEQFF. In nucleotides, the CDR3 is TGTGCCAGCAGCCTACTCCCTGGACTAGAACCCCCCAGCATCTACAATGAGCAGTTCTTC.